Below, one TCR beta chain is given with its context. In the original processing: Amplifying reference gene primers gave estimates of nucleated cell counts. The method was immunoSEQ multiplex PCR; TCRdb's version includes in-frame clones alone and lacks a portion of them. The V and J calls and clone size are taken from that table; D and trimming were inferred from the DNA. The table has roughly 68,000 clones, 70% to 90% seen once. Germline V lookup: CDR1 SGHTA, CDR2 FQGNSA. The CDR3 runs to 15 residues. After removal of 3 bases from V and 0 bases from J, the junction contained 4 bases not matched to a gene. This specimen comes from a study of blood T cell repertoires in COVID-19. Background on the study: From the United States, Italy and Spain came samples of acute and convalescent COVID-19. Nucleic acid was either cDNA or gDNA, and it came from T cells, B-cell-depleted T cells, or PBMCs.

Patients from Seattle were sampled longitudinally, starting during active infection. The TCR originated in a woman in her 50s with COVID-19, enrolled during active disease. The specimen sequenced was peripheral blood. This rearrangement joins TRBV7-2 to TRBJ2-5; 7 bases line up with TRBD1. The CDR3 nucleotides read TGTGCCAGCAGCTTCGGACAGGCCCACCAAGAGACCCAGTACTTC. As protein: CASSFGQAHQETQYF. Looking up the rest from reference TRBV7-2 and TRBJ2-5 gives the full variable domain: GAGVSQSPSNKVTEKGKDVELRCDPISGHTALYWYRQSLGQGLEFLIYFQGNSAPDKSGLPSDRFSAERTGGSVSTLTIQRTQQEDSAVYLCASSFGQAHQETQYFGPGTRLLVL.